Shown below are 15 T cell receptor beta chains from a single sample sequenced in a study of blood T cell repertoires in COVID-19. Clones were sequenced by immunoSEQ multiplex PCR, and TCRdb holds only the in-frame ones, with some missing. Of roughly 60,000 clones in the sample, 80% to 85% were seen once. What was sequenced was peripheral blood. These receptors came from a human donor in a cohort sampled during active or convalescent COVID-19.

This clone was counted a single time. The chain is built from TRBV5-4 and TRBJ1-2; 10 bases fit TRBD1. CDR1 is SGHNT, CDR2 YYREEE, per germline (reference sequence). V was pared by 4 bases and J by 2 bases, with 5 bases of the junction left unmatched. The CDR3 is 15 residues long. The CDR3 reads CASSPRQGANYGYTF. The CDR3 DNA reads as TGTGCCAGCAGCCCACGACAGGGGGCGAACTATGGCTACACCTTC. The full variable domain, completed using reference TRBV5-4 and TRBJ1-2, is ETGVTQSPTHLIKTRGQQVTLRCSSQSGHNTVSWYQQALGQGPQFIFQYYREEENGRGNFPPRFSGLQFPNYSSELNVNALELDDSALYLCASSPRQGANYGYTFGSGTRLTVV.

The CDR3 here is CASSQVTGNTGELFF. CDR3 DNA: TGTGCCAGCAGCCAAGTGACTGGCAACACCGGGGAGCTGTTTTTT. The chain employs TRBV4-2 and TRBJ2-2; D remains unclear. Germline V gives CDR1 LGHNA, CDR2 YNFKEQ. The CDR3 length is 15 residues. V was trimmed by 1 base and J by 2 bases, leaving 8 bases between them.

The chain recombines TRBV11-3 with TRBJ2-2, with TRBD1 matching 7 bases. CDR3 size: 14 residues. Germline CDR1 and CDR2: SGHNT and YENEEA. J was trimmed by 4 bases and V by 4 bases; bases with no gene match: 3. This chain's CDR3 is CASSSPGGTGELFF. The CDR3 DNA reads TGTGCCAGCAGCTCTCCAGGGGGCACCGGGGAGCTGTTTTTT. Full variable domain (remainder filled in from reference TRBV11-3 and TRBJ2-2): EAGVVQSPRYKIIEKKQPVAFWCNPISGHNTLYWYLQNLGQGPELLIRYENEEAVDDSQLPKDRFSAERLKGVDSTLKIQPAELGDSAVYLCASSSPGGTGELFFGEGSRLTVL.

This sequence joins TRBV7-2 and TRBJ1-5; no definite D call. The CDR3 length is 13 residues. V gave up 0 bases and J gave up 3 bases, with 3 bases separating them. The germline V gene has CDR1 SGHTA and CDR2 FQGNSA. In DNA, the CDR3 is TGTGCCAGCAGCTTAGCCTTCAATCAGCCCCAGCATTTT. Its protein product is CASSLAFNQPQHF.

V gene TRBV9 combines with J gene TRBJ1-2, with TRBD1 matching 8 bases. Looked up from germline, CDR1 is SGDLS and CDR2 is YYNGEE. The length of the CDR3 is 16 residues. The V and J ends lost 3 bases and 7 bases, in that order; junction bases with no gene match: 14. The DNA for the CDR3 is TGTGCCAGCAGCGACGCGCCCCAGGACAGGGATCGTGGCTACACCTTC. Protein: CASSDAPQDRDRGYTF.

The chain carries TRBV19 and TRBJ1-4; TRBD1 might be the D (5 bases). The CDR3 extends over 14 amino acids. Trimming removed 1 base at V and 8 bases at J, with 11 bases between. Germline V CDR1 and CDR2: LNHDA, SQIVND (reference sequence). CDR3 DNA sequence: TGTGCCAGTAGTATAGCTCAGGGAAAAGAAAAACTGTTTTTT. Translating it yields CASSIAQGKEKLFF.

The V and J genes are TRBV6-1 and TRBJ2-7; perhaps TRBD1 as D (5 bases). V was pared by 3 bases and J by 3 bases, with 9 bases between. CDR1 is MNHNS and CDR2 is SASEGT in the germline V gene. CDR3 length: 13 residues. The CDR3 DNA sequence: TGTGCCAGCAGTGACCAGGGTTTCTACGAGCAGTACTTC. This gives the protein CASSDQGFYEQYF.

The rearrangement joins TRBV6-5 to TRBJ1-2, with D hard to call. Trimming cost V 2 bases and J 8 bases, with 12 bases left between them. CDR1 is MNHEY and CDR2 is SVGAGI in the germline V gene. The CDR3 is 13 amino acids. CDR3 in amino acids: CASSYTRAEGYTF. The CDR3, as DNA: TGTGCCAGCAGTTACACGCGGGCGGAGGGCTACACCTTC.

This clone was recorded a few times. The genes are TRBV3-1 (or the pseudogene TRBV3-2) and TRBJ2-7; 10 bases are a match to TRBD2. This CDR3 has 15 residues. From germline, CDR1 is LGHDT and CDR2 YNNKEL (reference sequence). Trimming took 0 bases from V and 6 from J; bases not matched to a gene: 5. This CDR3 is CASSQEQLAGSEQYF. CDR3 in DNA: TGTGCCAGCAGCCAAGAACAACTAGCGGGGTCCGAGCAGTACTTC.

The chain couples TRBV12-2 to TRBJ1-6. TRBV12-2 is designated a pseudogene. There are 19 residues in the CDR3. The CDR3 reads CASRSTSGTASPSNSPLHF. The CDR3 bases are TGTGCAAGTCGCTCTACATCGGGAACAGCTAGCCCATCTAATTCACCCCTCCACTTT.

This clone was seen once. This rearrangement joins TRBV19 to TRBJ1-2; 8 nucleotides agree with TRBD1. Germline loops: CDR1 LNHDA, CDR2 SQIVND (reference sequence). This CDR3 is 15 amino acids long. With 5 bases clipped from V and 4 bases from J, the junction kept 9 bases outside the gene matches. CDR3 in amino acids: CASSPKADRGYGYTF. The DNA of the CDR3 is TGTGCCAGTAGTCCTAAAGCCGACAGGGGCTATGGCTACACCTTC.

The CDR3 bases are TGTGCCTGGAGTGTCGACGGGTTCGGAAACACCATATATTTT. This translates into CAWSVDGFGNTIYF. V is TRBV30 and J is TRBJ1-3, with D hard to call. The germline V and J ends were trimmed by 0 bases and 4 bases, with 10 bases remaining between them. Germline assignment: CDR1 GTSNPN and CDR2 SVGIG (reference sequence). The CDR3 runs to 14 residues. Full variable domain (rest looked up from reference TRBV30 and TRBJ1-3): SQTIHQWPATLVQPVGSPLSLECTVEGTSNPNLYWYRQAAGRGLQLLFYSVGIGQISSEVPQNLSASRPQDRQFILSSKKLLLSDSGFYLCAWSVDGFGNTIYFGEGSWLTVV.

The chain links TRBV7-2 to TRBJ2-7; no firm D call. Germline assignment: CDR1 SGHTA and CDR2 FQGNSA. Between the trimmed V and J ends, which lost 5 bases and 0 bases, there was a span of 5 bases. The CDR3 has 12 amino acids. The CDR3 sequence: CASSLSSYEQYF. In DNA form, the CDR3 reads TGTGCCAGCAGCCTGAGCTCCTACGAGCAGTACTTC.

This clone has a handful of counts. In nucleotides, the CDR3 is TGTGCCAGCAGTCAATACAGGGTAGACGGCTACACCTTC. Translated: CASSQYRVDGYTF. The chain combines TRBV28 with TRBJ1-2; TRBD1 might be the D (6 bases). Trimming pared 5 bases from V and 8 bases from J, leaving 15 bases between. Germline CDR1 MDHEN, CDR2 SYDVKM. There are 13 residues in the CDR3.

This clone was seen only a few times. The V call is TRBV7-2, the J call TRBJ2-3; weak D call: TRBD2 (7 bases). Germline CDR1 reads SGHTA; CDR2 reads FQGNSA. V dropped 1 base and J dropped 0 bases, with 11 bases sitting between them. This CDR3 contains 16 residues. The CDR3 region is CASSLVGGASTDTQYF. The CDR3 nucleotides are TGTGCCAGCAGCTTAGTAGGGGGGGCGAGCACAGATACGCAGTATTTT. The variable domain in full, with the rest retrieved from reference TRBV7-2 and TRBJ2-3, is GAGVSQSPSNKVTEKGKDVELRCDPISGHTALYWYRQSLGQGLEFLIYFQGNSAPDKSGLPSDRFSAERTGGSVSTLTIQRTQQEDSAVYLCASSLVGGASTDTQYFGPGTRLTVL.